The clone carrying this T cell receptor beta chain was recorded once. The data belong to a study of blood T cell repertoires in COVID-19. In the source study's methods: Reference gene primer amplification yielded estimated nucleated cell counts. The data were produced by immunoSEQ multiplex PCR, yet TCRdb's version contains in-frame clones alone and is incomplete. V and J calls and clone size are as listed in that table; D and trimming were resolved from the DNA. Altogether 440,000 or so clones are present, 89% being singletons, with the ten largest covering approximately 1.5%. V dropped 0 bases and J dropped 9; count of bases not matched to a gene: 6. Germline V CDR1 and CDR2: LGHNA, YSLEER. CDR3 length: 15 residues.

This chain uses TRBV4-3 with TRBJ2-1; TRBD2 agrees at 9 bases. Sequencing input: peripheral blood. The clonotype originates from a woman in her 40s with COVID-19, enrolled during active disease. DNA of the CDR3: TGCGCCAGCAGCCAAGAGCCGGGACTAGCAGGTGAGCAGTTCTTC. Translating gives CASSQEPGLAGEQFF.